This is a list of T cell receptor beta chains from one sample in a study of cytomegalovirus exposure and HLA in healthy donors. Here immunoSEQ multiplex PCR was the method, and the copy in TCRdb shows in-frame clones only, minus some. The sample includes approximately 150,000 clones, 85% seen only once; the top ten take about 2.3%. The specimen sequenced was PBMCs. These receptors were taken from a man aged 30-40 years in good health and CMV-seropositive. Each CDR3 is given with its conserved first and last residue. Each record gives: J gene, D gene, CDR3 length, clone size, V gene, CDR3 protein, CDR3 DNA. D genes are given only for firm matches. Expanded clones are given a class, and other clones once, few, many or no size at all.

J: TRBJ2-7; D: TRBD1; length: 13; size: NA; V: TRBV7-2; CDR3: CASSSSTGAEQYF; DNA: TGTGCCAGCAGTTCCAGTACAGGGGCCGAGCAGTACTTC
J: TRBJ2-2; D: NA; length: 16; size: NA; V: TRBV15; CDR3: CATSRVRDTNTGELFF; DNA: TGTGCCACCAGCAGAGTCCGGGACACTAACACCGGGGAGCTGTTTTTT
J: TRBJ2-6; D: NA; length: 15; size: NA; V: TRBV2; CDR3: CASRDGSSGANVLTF; DNA: TGTGCCAGCAGGGACGGGAGCTCTGGGGCCAACGTCCTGACTTTC
J: TRBJ2-1; D: TRBD1; length: 13; size: NA; V: TRBV19; CDR3: CASSLTGGVEQFF; DNA: TGTGCCAGTAGCCTGACAGGGGGCGTTGAGCAGTTCTTC
J: TRBJ2-5; D: NA; length: 13; size: NA; V: TRBV2; CDR3: CASTGRGQETQYF; DNA: TGTGCCAGCACGGGGAGGGGGCAAGAGACCCAGTACTTC
J: TRBJ2-3; D: NA; length: 12; size: NA; V: TRBV5-6; CDR3: CASSTSTDTQYF; DNA: TGTGCCAGCAGCACATCCACAGATACGCAGTATTTT
J: TRBJ2-5; D: NA; length: 13; size: NA; V: TRBV5-1; CDR3: CASSFNTQETQYF; DNA: TGCGCCAGCAGCTTTAACACCCAAGAGACCCAGTACTTC
J: TRBJ1-2; D: NA; length: 15; size: NA; V: TRBV7-2; CDR3: CASNPLAWANYGYTF; DNA: TGTGCCAGCAACCCTTTGGCCTGGGCAAACTATGGCTACACCTTC
J: TRBJ1-5; D: TRBD1; length: 19; size: NA; V: TRBV7-9; CDR3: CASSLYKGRTGAGNQPQHF; DNA: TGTGCCAGCAGCTTATACAAAGGGAGGACAGGGGCCGGCAATCAGCCCCAGCATTTT
J: TRBJ2-5; D: TRBD1; length: 15; size: NA; V: TRBV4-3; CDR3: CASSQSTGVRETQYF; DNA: TGCGCCAGCAGCCAGTCTACAGGGGTAAGAGAGACCCAGTACTTC
J: TRBJ2-7; D: TRBD1; length: 14; size: NA; V: TRBV5-1; CDR3: CASSGWTGINEQYF; DNA: TGCGCCAGCAGCGGGTGGACAGGGATCAACGAGCAGTACTTC
J: TRBJ1-4; D: TRBD1; length: 13; size: NA; V: TRBV2; CDR3: CAGTGSTNEKLFF; DNA: TGTGCCGGGACAGGTTCAACTAATGAAAAACTGTTTTTT
J: TRBJ2-3; D: TRBD2; length: 13; size: NA; V: TRBV27; CDR3: CASSRGGPDTQYF; DNA: TGTGCCAGCAGTCGCGGGGGACCAGATACGCAGTATTTT
J: TRBJ2-2; D: TRBD2; length: 14; size: NA; V: TRBV9; CDR3: CASTGTSSTGELFF; DNA: TGTGCCAGCACCGGGACTAGTAGCACCGGGGAGCTGTTTTTT
J: TRBJ2-1; D: NA; length: 14; size: NA; V: TRBV5-1; CDR3: CASSGTNRDNEQFF; DNA: TGCGCCAGCAGCGGAACAAACAGGGACAATGAGCAGTTCTTC
J: TRBJ2-7; D: TRBD2; length: 14; size: NA; V: TRBV9; CDR3: CASSPRGDPYEQYF; DNA: TGTGCCAGCAGCCCCCGGGGGGATCCCTACGAGCAGTACTTC
J: TRBJ2-7; D: NA; length: 14; size: once; V: TRBV4-3; CDR3: CASTPWTGSYEQYF; DNA: TGCGCCAGCACTCCATGGACGGGGTCCTACGAGCAGTACTTC
J: TRBJ2-3; D: TRBD2; length: 16; size: NA; V: TRBV5-1; CDR3: CASSLARGGRSDTQYF; DNA: TGCGCCAGCAGCTTGGCTCGCGGGGGGCGGTCAGATACGCAGTATTTT
J: TRBJ1-1; D: TRBD1; length: 17; size: NA; V: TRBV7-9; CDR3: CASSLVTGGPMNTEAFF; DNA: TGTGCCAGCAGCTTAGTGACAGGGGGCCCAATGAACACTGAAGCTTTCTTT
J: TRBJ1-2; D: TRBD1; length: 14; size: NA; V: TRBV2; CDR3: CASSVEGALNGYTF; DNA: TGTGCCAGCAGTGTCGAGGGGGCGCTTAATGGCTACACCTTC
J: TRBJ2-1; D: NA; length: 15; size: NA; V: TRBV18; CDR3: CASSPPSRGYPFDLF; DNA: TGTGCCAGCTCACCACCGTCTAGAGGGTACCCCTTTGACCTCTTC
J: TRBJ2-7; D: TRBD1; length: 16; size: NA; V: TRBV27; CDR3: CASSFITGQGAYEQYF; DNA: TGTGCCAGCAGTTTTATCACGGGACAGGGAGCGTACGAGCAGTACTTC
J: TRBJ2-1; D: NA; length: 15; size: NA; V: TRBV27; CDR3: CASSYTGSSYNEQFF; DNA: TGTGCCAGCAGTTACACAGGGAGCTCCTACAATGAGCAGTTCTTC
J: TRBJ1-4; D: TRBD1; length: 14; size: NA; V: TRBV10-3; CDR3: CAISLDRGREKLFF; DNA: TGTGCCATCAGTCTCGACAGGGGACGGGAAAAACTGTTTTTT
J: TRBJ1-1; D: TRBD1; length: 15; size: once; V: TRBV19; CDR3: CATQPNRGQTTEAFF; DNA: TGTGCCACCCAGCCGAACAGGGGACAGACCACTGAAGCTTTCTTT
J: TRBJ2-7; D: NA; length: 17; size: NA; V: TRBV5-1; CDR3: CASSSKGGGSPTYEQYF; DNA: TGCGCCAGCAGCTCCAAAGGGGGGGGATCTCCGACCTACGAGCAGTACTTC
J: TRBJ2-3; D: TRBD2; length: 14; size: few; V: TRBV27; CDR3: CASRRDLAGDTQYF; DNA: TGTGCCAGCCGGCGGGACCTAGCGGGAGATACGCAGTATTTT
J: TRBJ2-3; D: NA; length: 15; size: NA; V: TRBV4-2; CDR3: CASSQELASTDTQYF; DNA: TGTGCCAGCAGCCAAGAACTCGCCAGCACAGATACGCAGTATTTT
J: TRBJ1-1; D: NA; length: 13; size: NA; V: TRBV19; CDR3: CASSIWRNTEAFF; DNA: TGTGCCAGTAGTATATGGAGGAACACTGAAGCTTTCTTT
J: TRBJ2-7; D: TRBD2; length: 14; size: NA; V: TRBV30; CDR3: CAWSEAGSSYEQYF; DNA: TGTGCCTGGAGTGAAGCGGGGAGCTCCTACGAGCAGTACTTC
J: TRBJ2-5; D: NA; length: 14; size: NA; V: TRBV6-5; CDR3: CASSYSAGAETQYF; DNA: TGTGCCAGTAGTTACTCGGCGGGGGCTGAGACCCAGTACTTC
J: TRBJ1-5; D: TRBD1; length: 14; size: NA; V: TRBV4-1; CDR3: CASSHWDRDQPQHF; DNA: TGCGCCAGCAGCCACTGGGACAGGGATCAGCCCCAGCATTTT
J: TRBJ2-7; D: TRBD1; length: 15; size: NA; V: TRBV19; CDR3: CASSWGTGGTYEQYF; DNA: TGTGCCAGTAGTTGGGGGACAGGAGGGACCTACGAGCAGTACTTC
J: TRBJ1-1; D: NA; length: 16; size: NA; V: TRBV4-1; CDR3: CASSQEGFRGEAEAFF; DNA: TGCGCCAGCAGCCAAGAAGGTTTCAGGGGAGAGGCTGAAGCTTTCTTT
J: TRBJ2-7; D: TRBD1; length: 16; size: NA; V: TRBV12-5; CDR3: CASGLTRGTGFYEQYF; DNA: TGTGCTAGTGGTTTGACGAGGGGGACAGGGTTCTACGAGCAGTACTTC
J: TRBJ2-3; D: TRBD2; length: 17; size: NA; V: TRBV9; CDR3: CASSEPSSGLDGYTQYF; DNA: TGTGCCAGCAGCGAACCCTCCTCGGGACTAGATGGTTATACGCAGTATTTT
J: TRBJ2-3; D: NA; length: 16; size: NA; V: TRBV7-3; CDR3: CASSLVGGFSTDTQYF; DNA: TGTGCCAGCAGCTTAGTTGGCGGGTTCTCCACAGATACGCAGTATTTT